The entry below describes one TCR beta chain. CDR3 length: 13 amino acids. V was pared by 4 bases and J by 3 bases, with 4 bases of the junction left unmatched. Germline-derived CDR1 and CDR2 are SGHNT and YYREEE (reference sequence). This sample was included in a study of blood T cell repertoires in COVID-19. Study-level information: Both acute and convalescent COVID-19 samples were obtained from the United States, Italy and Spain. Sources were T cells, B-cell-depleted T cells, or PBMCs; the material itself was cDNA or gDNA.

TCRdb's table, derived via immunoSEQ multiplex PCR, lists solely in-frame clones and lacks some. The sample records around 230,000 clones, 84% being singletons. The clonotype originates from a middle-aged man who had recovered from COVID-19. The sequenced material came from peripheral blood. The chain uses TRBV5-4 and TRBJ2-7; 7 nucleotides align to TRBD1. The CDR3 DNA reads as TGTGCCAGCAGCCCGGGACAGAACTACGAGCAGTACTTC. Encoded protein: CASSPGQNYEQYF.